The rows below give T cell receptor beta chains drawn from one sample of a study of cytomegalovirus exposure and HLA in healthy donors. Some clones are missing from TCRdb's copy, which holds only in-frame ones; the method was immunoSEQ multiplex PCR. The sample has approximately 290,000 clones, 80% seen once. The sequencing sample was made of PBMCs. All receptors come from a girl aged 2 to 10 in good health and CMV-seronegative. Each CDR3 is given with its conserved first and last residue. A D gene is named only where the DNA matches it firmly.

D gene: .; J gene: TRBJ1-2; V gene: TRBV6-5; CDR3 protein: CASSIGTNGGYTF; CDR3 DNA: TGTGCCAGCAGTATCGGGACTAACGGGGGCTACACCTTC
D gene: .; J gene: TRBJ2-6; V gene: TRBV10-3; CDR3 protein: CALRVAGANVLTF; CDR3 DNA: TGTGCCCTTCGGGTAGCTGGGGCCAACGTCCTGACTTTC
D gene: .; J gene: TRBJ2-7; V gene: TRBV20-1; CDR3 protein: CSARGAYEQYF; CDR3 DNA: TGCAGTGCTAGGGGAGCTTACGAGCAGTACTTC
D gene: TRBD2; J gene: TRBJ2-7; V gene: TRBV7-2; CDR3 protein: CASSLASSGPYEQYF; CDR3 DNA: TGTGCCAGCAGCTTAGCGTCTAGCGGGCCATACGAGCAGTACTTC
D gene: TRBD2; J gene: TRBJ2-1; V gene: TRBV7-8; CDR3 protein: CASSLDSGRSYNEQFF; CDR3 DNA: TGTGCCAGCAGCTTGGATAGCGGGAGGTCCTACAATGAGCAGTTCTTC
D gene: .; J gene: TRBJ1-1; V gene: TRBV7-6; CDR3 protein: CASSLYRGNTEAFF; CDR3 DNA: TGTGCCAGCAGCTTATACCGCGGGAATACTGAAGCTTTCTTT
D gene: .; J gene: TRBJ1-2; V gene: TRBV7-8; CDR3 protein: CASSLQGTILYGYTF; CDR3 DNA: TGTGCCAGCAGCTTACAGGGGACGATCCTCTATGGCTACACCTTC
D gene: TRBD2; J gene: TRBJ2-1; V gene: TRBV6-4; CDR3 protein: CASSAGGGEQGEQFF; CDR3 DNA: TGTGCCAGCAGTGCTGGCGGGGGGGAACAGGGTGAGCAGTTCTTC
D gene: .; J gene: TRBJ1-2; V gene: TRBV11-2; CDR3 protein: CASSSPGRGYGYTF; CDR3 DNA: TGTGCCAGCAGCTCCCCCGGCAGGGGTTATGGCTACACCTTC
D gene: .; J gene: TRBJ1-5; V gene: TRBV28; CDR3 protein: CASSWAGGRSNQPQHF; CDR3 DNA: TGTGCCAGCAGTTGGGCGGGGGGAAGGAGCAATCAGCCCCAGCATTTT